This entry lists 9 T cell receptor beta chains sequenced from one sample in a study of blood T cell repertoires in COVID-19. Assay: immunoSEQ multiplex PCR; the TCRdb copy retains only in-frame clones and omits some. The top ten hold almost 3% of the sample, which has 300,000 to 350,000 clones, around 83% seen once. The specimen sequenced was peripheral blood. The receptors shown here come from a young man with active or convalescent COVID-19.

This clone was detected once. The chain carries TRBV28 and TRBJ1-6; 9 bases map to TRBD1. Losses at the gene ends were 5 bases for V and 7 bases for J; bases not matched to a gene: 12. There are 17 residues in the CDR3. Germline V lookup: CDR1 MDHEN, CDR2 SYDVKM. The CDR3 coding sequence is TGTGCCAGCAGTACCCTACTACAGGGGGCCTCGAATTCACCCCTCCACTTT. Its protein product is CASSTLLQGASNSPLHF. The entire variable domain, with the rest obtained from reference TRBV28 and TRBJ1-6, is as follows: DVKVTQSSRYLVKRTGEKVFLECVQDMDHENMFWYRQDPGLGLRLIYFSYDVKMKEKGDIPEGYSVSREKKERFSLILESASTNQTSMYLCASSTLLQGASNSPLHFGNGTRLTVT.

This clone was counted between two and nine times. This rearrangement joins TRBV7-8 to TRBJ1-1, with unresolved D. CDR1 and CDR2 from the germline V gene are SGHVS and FQNEAQ. V shed 4 bases and J shed 7 bases, with 10 bases lying between them. The CDR3 totals 12 residues. The CDR3 bases are TGTGCCAGCAGCTCAACCGACATTGAAGCTTTCTTT. Protein product: CASSSTDIEAFF.

The rearrangement joins TRBV4-1 to TRBJ2-5; 7 bases line up with TRBD2. The CDR3 totals 13 residues. Losses at the gene ends were 9 bases for V and 2 bases for J; bases not matched to a gene: 6. CDR1 and CDR2 from the germline V gene are MGHRA and YSYEKL. CDR3 amino acids: CASSRTRQETQYF. The CDR3 region has the DNA TGCGCCAGTTCCCGGACTAGACAAGAGACCCAGTACTTC.

This chain uses TRBV28 with TRBJ1-5; no reliable D call. The CDR3 runs to 12 residues. V shed 6 bases and J shed 6 bases, with 9 bases lying between them. Germline CDR1 and CDR2: MDHEN and SYDVKM. The CDR3 reads CASSSSRQPQHF. For the CDR3, the DNA is TGTGCCAGCAGCTCTTCTCGTCAGCCCCAGCATTTT.

The chain joins TRBV7-2 to TRBJ1-4; 7 nucleotides line up with TRBD1. The ends lost 0 bases at V and 6 bases at J; junction bases unmatched: 4. CDR3 length equals 15 residues. Germline CDR1 SGHTA, CDR2 FQGNSA. CDR3 coding DNA: TGTGCCAGCAGCTTAGCGCATGGACAGGATGAAAAACTGTTTTTT. Translation: CASSLAHGQDEKLFF.

V gene TRBV5-1 combines with J gene TRBJ1-1; D not resolved. The germline gives CDR1 SGHRS, CDR2 YFSETQ. V dropped 7 bases and J dropped 5 bases, with 21 bases sitting between them. This CDR3 is 15 amino acids long. Here the CDR3 DNA reads TGCGCCAGCTCCCCCTCCACCGTACGGGGAACTGAAGCTTTCTTT. This sequence encodes CASSPSTVRGTEAFF. The full variable domain, its missing parts supplied by reference TRBV5-1 and TRBJ1-1, is KAGVTQTPRYLIKTRGQQVTLSCSPISGHRSVSWYQQTPGQGLQFLFEYFSETQRNKGNFPGRFSGRQFSNSRSEMNVSTLELGDSALYLCASSPSTVRGTEAFFGQGTRLTVV.

This chain joins TRBV15 and TRBJ2-1, with a tentative D call TRBD2 (5 bases). The CDR3 contains 17 residues. Germline values: CDR1 LNHNV, CDR2 YYDKDF (reference sequence). The V end lost 0 bases, the J end lost 2 bases, and 14 bases lay between the germline ends. CDR3 sequence reads: CATSRDGSGAAYNEQFF. The DNA for the CDR3 is TGTGCCACCAGCAGAGATGGGAGCGGAGCAGCCTACAATGAGCAGTTCTTC.

Remarks on this clone: The sample holds other DNA sequences that translate to the same CDR3. V gene TRBV5-1 combines with J gene TRBJ2-5; possible D gene TRBD1, 6 bases. This CDR3 has 13 amino acids. Trimming took off 4 bases at V and 5 bases at J, with 12 bases between the two ends. The germline V gene encodes CDR1 SGHRS and CDR2 YFSETQ. The CDR3 bases are TGCGCCAGCAGCCTACAGGGTTGGGAGACCCAGTACTTC. It is translated as CASSLQGWETQYF.

The V and J genes are TRBV11-2 and TRBJ1-5; no clear D gene. Per the germline V gene, CDR1 is SGHAT and CDR2 is FQNNGV. This CDR3 is 13 amino acids long. The V end was cut by 10 bases, the J end by 0 bases, with 10 bases between. The CDR3 DNA reads as TGTGCCACGTCGAGGGTTAGCAATCAGCCCCAGCATTTT. The encoded protein is CATSRVSNQPQHF.